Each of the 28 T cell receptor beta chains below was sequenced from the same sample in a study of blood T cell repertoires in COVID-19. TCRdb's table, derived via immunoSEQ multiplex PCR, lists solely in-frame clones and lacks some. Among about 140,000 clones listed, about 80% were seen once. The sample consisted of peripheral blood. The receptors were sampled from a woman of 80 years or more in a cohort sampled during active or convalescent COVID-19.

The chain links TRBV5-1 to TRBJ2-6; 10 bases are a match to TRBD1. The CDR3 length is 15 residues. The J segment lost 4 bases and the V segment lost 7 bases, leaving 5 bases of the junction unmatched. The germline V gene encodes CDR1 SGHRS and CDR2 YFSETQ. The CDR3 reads CASRQGAMGANVLTF. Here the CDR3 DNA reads TGCGCCAGCCGACAGGGGGCTATGGGGGCCAACGTCCTGACTTTC.

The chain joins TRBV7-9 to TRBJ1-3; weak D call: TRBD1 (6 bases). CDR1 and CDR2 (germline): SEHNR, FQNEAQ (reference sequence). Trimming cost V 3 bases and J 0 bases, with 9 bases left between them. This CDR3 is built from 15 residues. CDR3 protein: CASSFGQNSGNTIYF. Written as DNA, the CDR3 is TGTGCCAGCAGCTTCGGACAGAACTCTGGAAACACCATATATTTT.

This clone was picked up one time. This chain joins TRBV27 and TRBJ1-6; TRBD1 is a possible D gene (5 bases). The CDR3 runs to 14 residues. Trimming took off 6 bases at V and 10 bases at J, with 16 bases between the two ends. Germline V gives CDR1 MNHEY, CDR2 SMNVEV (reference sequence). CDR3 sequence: CASSRGREGSPLHF. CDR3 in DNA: TGTGCCAGCAGCCGAGGACGGGAGGGGTCACCCCTCCACTTT.

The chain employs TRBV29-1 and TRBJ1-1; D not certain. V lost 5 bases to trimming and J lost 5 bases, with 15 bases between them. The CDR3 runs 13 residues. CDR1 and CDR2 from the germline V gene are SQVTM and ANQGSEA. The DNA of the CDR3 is TGCAGCGTTCCGGCGGACGGGAGTACTGAAGCTTTCTTT. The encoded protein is CSVPADGSTEAFF.

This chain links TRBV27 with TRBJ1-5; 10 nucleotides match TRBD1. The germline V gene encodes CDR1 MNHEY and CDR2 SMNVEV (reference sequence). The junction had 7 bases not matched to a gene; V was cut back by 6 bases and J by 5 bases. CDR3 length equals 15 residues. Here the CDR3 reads CASSPGTGADQPQHF. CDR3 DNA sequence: TGTGCCAGCAGCCCCGGGACAGGGGCGGATCAGCCCCAGCATTTT.

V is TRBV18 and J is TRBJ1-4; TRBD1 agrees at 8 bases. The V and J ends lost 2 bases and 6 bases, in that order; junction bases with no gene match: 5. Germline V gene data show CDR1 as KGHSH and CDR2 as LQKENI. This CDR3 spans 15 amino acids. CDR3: CASSPRQGMDEKLFF. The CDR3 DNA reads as TGTGCCAGCTCACCAAGACAGGGGATGGATGAAAAACTGTTTTTT.

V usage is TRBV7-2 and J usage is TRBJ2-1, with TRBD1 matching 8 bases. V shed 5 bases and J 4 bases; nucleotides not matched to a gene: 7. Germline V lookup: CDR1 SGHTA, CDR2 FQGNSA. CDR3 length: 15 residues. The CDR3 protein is CASSRRQGWYNEQFF. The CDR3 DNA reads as TGTGCCAGCAGCAGAAGACAGGGGTGGTACAATGAGCAGTTCTTC.

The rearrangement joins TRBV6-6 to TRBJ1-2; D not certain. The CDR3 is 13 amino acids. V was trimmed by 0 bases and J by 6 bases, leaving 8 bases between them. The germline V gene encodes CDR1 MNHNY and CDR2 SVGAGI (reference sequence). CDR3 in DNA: TGTGCCAGCAGTTACTCAGGCCAGGATGGCTACACCTTC. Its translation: CASSYSGQDGYTF.

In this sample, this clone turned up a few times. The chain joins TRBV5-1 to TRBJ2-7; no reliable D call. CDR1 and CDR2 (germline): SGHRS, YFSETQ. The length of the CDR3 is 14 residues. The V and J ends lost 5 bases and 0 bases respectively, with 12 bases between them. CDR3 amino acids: CASRRGTSSYEQYF. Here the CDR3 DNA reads TGCGCCAGCAGACGTGGCACATCCTCCTACGAGCAGTACTTC.

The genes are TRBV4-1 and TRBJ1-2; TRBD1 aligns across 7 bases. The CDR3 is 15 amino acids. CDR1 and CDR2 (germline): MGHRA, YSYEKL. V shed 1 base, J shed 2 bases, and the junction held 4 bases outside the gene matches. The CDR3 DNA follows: TGCGCCAGCAGCCAAGGACAGGGAGGAAACTATGGCTACACCTTC. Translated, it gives CASSQGQGGNYGYTF.

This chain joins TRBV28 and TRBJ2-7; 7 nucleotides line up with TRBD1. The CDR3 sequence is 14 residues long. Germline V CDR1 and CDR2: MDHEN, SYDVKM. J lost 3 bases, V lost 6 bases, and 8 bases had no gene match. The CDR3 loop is CASSSPGQNYEQYV. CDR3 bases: TGTGCCAGCAGCTCACCGGGACAGAACTACGAGCAGTACGTC.

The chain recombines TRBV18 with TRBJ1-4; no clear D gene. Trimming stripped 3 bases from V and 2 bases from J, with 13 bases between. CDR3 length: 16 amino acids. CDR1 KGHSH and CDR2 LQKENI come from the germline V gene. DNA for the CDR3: TGTGCCAGCTCACCTACCCTCAGCGGGACTAATGAAAAACTGTTTTTT. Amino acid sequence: CASSPTLSGTNEKLFF.

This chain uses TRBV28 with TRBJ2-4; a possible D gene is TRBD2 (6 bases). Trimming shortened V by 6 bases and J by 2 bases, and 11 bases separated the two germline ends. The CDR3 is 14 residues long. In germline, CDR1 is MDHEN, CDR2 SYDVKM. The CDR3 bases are TGTGCCAGCAGGCCCGGGGGAACCAAAAACATTCAGTACTTC. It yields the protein CASRPGGTKNIQYF.

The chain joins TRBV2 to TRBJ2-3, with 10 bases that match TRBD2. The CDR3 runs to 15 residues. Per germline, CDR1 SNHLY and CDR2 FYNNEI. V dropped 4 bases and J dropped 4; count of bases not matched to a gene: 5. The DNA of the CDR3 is TGTGCCAGCAGTGGAGAGCGGGGGGGCGCAGATACGCAGTATTTT. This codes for CASSGERGGADTQYF.

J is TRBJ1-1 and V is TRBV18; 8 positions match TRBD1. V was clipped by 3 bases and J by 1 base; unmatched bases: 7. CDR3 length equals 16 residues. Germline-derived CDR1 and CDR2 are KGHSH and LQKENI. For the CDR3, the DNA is TGTGCCAGCTCACCGTCCCGGGACAGGACGAACACTGAAGCTTTCTTT. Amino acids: CASSPSRDRTNTEAFF.

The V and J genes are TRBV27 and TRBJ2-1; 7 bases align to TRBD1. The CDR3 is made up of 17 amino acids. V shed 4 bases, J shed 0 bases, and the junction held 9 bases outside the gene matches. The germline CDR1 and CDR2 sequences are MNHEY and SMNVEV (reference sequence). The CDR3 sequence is CASSSPSTGSSYNEQFF. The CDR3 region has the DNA TGTGCCAGCAGTTCCCCCTCGACAGGGAGCTCCTACAATGAGCAGTTCTTC.

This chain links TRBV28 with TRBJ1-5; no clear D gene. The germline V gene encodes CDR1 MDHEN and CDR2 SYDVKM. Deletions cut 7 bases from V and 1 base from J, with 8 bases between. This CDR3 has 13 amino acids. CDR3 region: CASTSTSNQPQHF. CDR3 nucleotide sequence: TGTGCCAGCACATCGACAAGCAATCAGCCCCAGCATTTT.

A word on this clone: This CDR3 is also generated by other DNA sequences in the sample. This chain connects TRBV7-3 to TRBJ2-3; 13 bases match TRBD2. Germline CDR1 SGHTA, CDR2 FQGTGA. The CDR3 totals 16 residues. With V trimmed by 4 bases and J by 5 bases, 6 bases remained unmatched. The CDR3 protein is CASSSTSGGAGDTQYF. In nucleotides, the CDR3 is TGTGCCAGCAGCTCAACTAGCGGGGGGGCAGGAGATACGCAGTATTTT.

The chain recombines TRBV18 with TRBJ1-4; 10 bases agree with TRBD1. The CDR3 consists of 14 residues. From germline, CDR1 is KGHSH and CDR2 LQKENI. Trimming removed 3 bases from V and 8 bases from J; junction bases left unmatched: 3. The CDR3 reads CASSPGQGEEKLFF. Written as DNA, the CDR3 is TGTGCCAGCTCACCCGGACAGGGGGAAGAAAAACTGTTTTTT.

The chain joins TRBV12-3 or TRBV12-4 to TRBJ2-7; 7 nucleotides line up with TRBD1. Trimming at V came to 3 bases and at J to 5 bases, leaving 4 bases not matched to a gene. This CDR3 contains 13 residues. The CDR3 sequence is CASSLGTADEQYF. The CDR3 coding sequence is TGTGCCAGCAGTTTGGGGACAGCGGACGAGCAGTACTTC.

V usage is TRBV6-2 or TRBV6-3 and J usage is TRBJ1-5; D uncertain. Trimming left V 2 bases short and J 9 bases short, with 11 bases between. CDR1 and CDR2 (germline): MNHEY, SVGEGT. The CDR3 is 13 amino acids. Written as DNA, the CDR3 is TGTGCCAGCAGTTACGATAGCGGCCTGCCCCAGCATTTT. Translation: CASSYDSGLPQHF.

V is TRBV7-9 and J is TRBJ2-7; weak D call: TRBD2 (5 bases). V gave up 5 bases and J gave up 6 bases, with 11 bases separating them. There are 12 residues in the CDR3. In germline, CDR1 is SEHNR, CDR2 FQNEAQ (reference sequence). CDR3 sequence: CASSLTRGEQYV. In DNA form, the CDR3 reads TGTGCCAGCAGCCTCACTCGGGGCGAGCAGTACGTC.

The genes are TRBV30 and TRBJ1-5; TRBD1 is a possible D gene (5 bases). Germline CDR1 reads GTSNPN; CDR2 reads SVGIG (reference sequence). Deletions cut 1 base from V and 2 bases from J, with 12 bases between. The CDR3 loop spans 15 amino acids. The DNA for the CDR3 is TGTGCCTGGAGTGGGGGGGGAGTTGGCAATCAGCCCCAGCATTTT. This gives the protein CAWSGGGVGNQPQHF.

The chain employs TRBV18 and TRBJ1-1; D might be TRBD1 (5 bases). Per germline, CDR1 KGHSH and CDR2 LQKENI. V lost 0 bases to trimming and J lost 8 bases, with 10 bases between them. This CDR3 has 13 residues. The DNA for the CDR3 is TGTGCCAGCTCACCACCGCCTGGGGCGGAAGCTTTCTTT. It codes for CASSPPPGAEAFF.

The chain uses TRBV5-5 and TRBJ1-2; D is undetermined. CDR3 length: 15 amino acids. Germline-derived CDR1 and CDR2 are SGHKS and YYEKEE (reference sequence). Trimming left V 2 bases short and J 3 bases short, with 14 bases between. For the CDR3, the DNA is TGTGCCAGCAGCTTCCGGGCCGCGGAGGACTATGGCTACACCTTC. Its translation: CASSFRAAEDYGYTF.

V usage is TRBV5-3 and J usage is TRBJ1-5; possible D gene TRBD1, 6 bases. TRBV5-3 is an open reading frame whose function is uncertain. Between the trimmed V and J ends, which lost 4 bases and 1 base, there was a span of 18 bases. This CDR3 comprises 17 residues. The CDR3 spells CARSTQLTGLSNQPQHF. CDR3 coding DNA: TGTGCCAGAAGCACTCAATTGACAGGTTTGAGCAATCAGCCCCAGCATTTT.

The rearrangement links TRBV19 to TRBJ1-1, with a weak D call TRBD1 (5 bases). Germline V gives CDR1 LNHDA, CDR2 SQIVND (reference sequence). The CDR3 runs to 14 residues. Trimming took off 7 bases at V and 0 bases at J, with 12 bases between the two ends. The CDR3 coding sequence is TGTGCCAGTAAGGGGCAGAACTTGAACACTGAAGCTTTCTTT. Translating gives CASKGQNLNTEAFF.

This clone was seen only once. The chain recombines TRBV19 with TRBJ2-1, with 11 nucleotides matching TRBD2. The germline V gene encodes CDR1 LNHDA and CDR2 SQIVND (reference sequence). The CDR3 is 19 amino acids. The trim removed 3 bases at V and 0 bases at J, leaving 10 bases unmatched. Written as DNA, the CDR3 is TGTGCCAGTAGTATGGCAACTAGCGGGGGAAGAAGCTCCTACAATGAGCAGTTCTTC. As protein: CASSMATSGGRSSYNEQFF.